The 8 T cell receptor beta chains below all came from one sample that was sequenced in a study of radiation and T cells in renal cell carcinoma. Clones were read by immunoSEQ multiplex PCR, and TCRdb kept only the in-frame ones, dropping some. The profile shows roughly 150,000 clones, 88% of them singletons. Time point given: baseline pretreatment blood. Noted treatment: 15 Gy SBRT to primary tumor, nephrectomy 4 weeks later. Here the sequenced sample was blood, taken from a patient whose treatment included radiotherapy and nephrectomy. These receptors were taken from a woman aged 70-85 years with renal cell carcinoma.

The chain combines TRBV5-6 with TRBJ2-2; D call uncertain. The ends were cut back, 0 bases at V and 4 bases at J, with 10 bases in the middle. Germline-derived CDR1 and CDR2 are SGHDT and YYEEEE. The CDR3 has 15 residues. The DNA for the CDR3 is TGTGCCAGCAGCTTGGTCACAGATACCACCGGGGAGCTGTTTTTT. Residues: CASSLVTDTTGELFF.

The rearrangement uses TRBV28 and TRBJ1-5, with 7 nucleotides matching TRBD1. The germline V gene has CDR1 MDHEN and CDR2 SYDVKM. The V segment lost 6 bases and the J segment 2 bases; nucleotides outside the gene matches: 16. The length of the CDR3 is 18 residues. In nucleotides, the CDR3 is TGTGCCAGCAGCCTTAGCACGAAGACAGGGAATGGCAATCAGCCCCAGCATTTT. This encodes CASSLSTKTGNGNQPQHF.

V and J are TRBV7-9 and TRBJ1-6; D is perhaps TRBD1 (6 bases). V was cut by 1 base and J by 5 bases, with 9 bases left in between. Per the germline V gene, CDR1 is SEHNR and CDR2 is FQNEAQ (reference sequence). The CDR3 has 15 amino acids. DNA of the CDR3: TGTGCCAGCAGCTTAGGTCCAGGGGATAATTCACCCCTCCACTTT. This codes for CASSLGPGDNSPLHF.

This clone was detected once. The rearrangement links TRBV10-1 to TRBJ1-1; D is ambiguous. Trimming pared 2 bases from V and 1 base from J, leaving 14 bases between. The germline V gene has CDR1 WNHNN and CDR2 SYGVQD (reference sequence). This CDR3 contains 16 residues. CDR3 in amino acids: CASSEICVRKNTEAFF. For the CDR3, the DNA is TGCGCCAGCAGTGAGATCTGTGTAAGGAAGAACACTGAAGCTTTCTTT.

This rearrangement joins TRBV11-2 to TRBJ2-7; 9 bases are a match to TRBD1. This CDR3 has 14 residues. CDR1 and CDR2 from the germline V gene are SGHAT and FQNNGV. V lost 4 bases and J lost 3; bases outside the gene matches: 4. The CDR3 DNA sequence: TGTGCCAGCAGCTACGGGACAGGGAGCTACGAGCAGTACTTC. Amino acid sequence: CASSYGTGSYEQYF.

This rearrangement joins TRBV11-1 to TRBJ2-3; D is uncertain. V lost 4 bases and J lost 3, with 8 bases in between. The CDR3 has 13 amino acids. Germline V gene lookup returns CDR1 SGHAT and CDR2 FQDESV (reference sequence). The CDR3: CASSSPATDTQYF. In DNA, the CDR3 is TGTGCCAGCAGCTCTCCGGCTACAGATACGCAGTATTTT. Full variable domain (missing parts from reference TRBV11-1 and TRBJ2-3): EAEVAQSPRYKITEKSQAVAFWCDPISGHATLYWYRQILGQGPELLVQFQDESVVDDSQLPKDRFSAERLKGVDSTLKIQPAELGDSAMYLCASSSPATDTQYFGPGTRLTVL.

The chain has TRBV13 and TRBJ2-7; D is undetermined. Germline V gives CDR1 PRHDT, CDR2 FYEKMQ (reference sequence). Trimming left V 0 bases short and J 3 bases short, with 6 bases between. The CDR3 has 13 amino acids. The CDR3 sequence is CASSLGLNYEQYF. CDR3 sequence (DNA): TGTGCCAGCAGCTTAGGCCTGAACTACGAGCAGTACTTC. The whole variable domain, remainder taken from reference TRBV13 and TRBJ2-7, is AAGVIQSPRHLIKEKRETATLKCYPIPRHDTVYWYQQGPGQDPQFLISFYEKMQSDKGSIPDRFSAQQFSDYHSELNMSSLELGDSALYFCASSLGLNYEQYFGPGTRLTVT.

The gene calls are TRBV4-1 and TRBJ1-2, with TRBD1 as a possible D gene (5 bases). Germline CDR1 is MGHRA and CDR2 is YSYEKL. The CDR3 spans 13 residues. Trimming left V 2 bases short and J 1 base short, with 5 bases between. The CDR3 protein is CASSQQGNYGYTF. CDR3 coding DNA: TGCGCCAGCAGCCAACAGGGTAACTATGGCTACACCTTC.